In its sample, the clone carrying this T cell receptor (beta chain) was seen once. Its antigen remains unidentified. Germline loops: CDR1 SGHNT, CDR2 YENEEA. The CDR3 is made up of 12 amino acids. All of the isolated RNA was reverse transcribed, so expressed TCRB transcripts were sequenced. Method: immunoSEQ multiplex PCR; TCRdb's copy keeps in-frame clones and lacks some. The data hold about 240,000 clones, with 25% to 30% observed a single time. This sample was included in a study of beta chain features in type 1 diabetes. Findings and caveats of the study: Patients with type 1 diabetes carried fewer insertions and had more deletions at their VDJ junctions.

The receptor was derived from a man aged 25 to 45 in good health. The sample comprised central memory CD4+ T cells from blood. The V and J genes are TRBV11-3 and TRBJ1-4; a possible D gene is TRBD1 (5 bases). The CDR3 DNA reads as TGTGCTTTCGGCAGGGAGGATGAAAAACTGTTTTTT. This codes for CAFGREDEKLFF.